This T cell receptor (beta chain) was recovered during a study of T cells in Graves' hyperthyroidism and ophthalmopathy. Study-level findings and limits: Within blood appeared most thyroid clonotypes that had expanded above 0.001. Median prediction lead before ophthalmopathy onset was 6 to 8 months with the model. A 13 V-J signature model discriminated ophthalmopathy versus stable hyperthyroidism.

With a duration under 2 months, the hyperthyroidism was newly diagnosed in patients aged 18 to 65. RNA transcripts provided the source from which TCR beta CDR3 regions were amplified. The HTBI primer set drove a first-round RT-PCR of the TCR CDR3. Each CDR3 protein gets one entry after TCRdb re-called the multiplex PCR reads with MiXCR. The sample lists about 540,000 distinct CDR3 sequences; roughly 50% were seen once. Remarks on this clonotype: Antigen: not known.

This CDR3 is 15 amino acids long. V lost 5 bases and J lost 6, with 19 bases in between. CDR1 MNHNS and CDR2 SASEGT come from the germline V gene. The source material was peripheral blood or thyroid tissue (not recorded which). The rearrangement joins TRBV6-1 to TRBJ1-2; a weak D match, TRBD1 (5 bases). The receptor was isolated from a woman younger than 35 with Graves' hyperthyroidism. The CDR3 reads CASSYLRDGRDGYTF. For the CDR3, the DNA is TGTGCCAGCAGTTACCTCCGGGACGGGCGGGATGGCTACACCTTC.